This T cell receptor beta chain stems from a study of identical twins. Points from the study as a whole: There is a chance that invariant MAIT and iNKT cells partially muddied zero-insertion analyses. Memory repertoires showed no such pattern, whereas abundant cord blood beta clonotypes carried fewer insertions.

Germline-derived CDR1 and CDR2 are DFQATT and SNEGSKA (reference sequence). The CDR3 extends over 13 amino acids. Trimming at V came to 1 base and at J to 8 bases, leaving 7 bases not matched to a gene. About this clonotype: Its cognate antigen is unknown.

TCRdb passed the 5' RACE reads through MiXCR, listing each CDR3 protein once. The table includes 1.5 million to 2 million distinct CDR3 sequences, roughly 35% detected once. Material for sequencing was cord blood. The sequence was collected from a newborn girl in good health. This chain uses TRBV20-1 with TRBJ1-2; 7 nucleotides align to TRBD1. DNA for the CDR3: TGCAGTGCTAGAGTCCCCAGGGGGGAAGGCTACACCTTC. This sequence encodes CSARVPRGEGYTF.